One sample yielded the 9 T cell receptor beta chains listed below, sequenced in a study of OX40 agonist ivuxolimab in advanced cancers. Using immunoSEQ multiplex PCR, the repertoire was profiled, and TCRdb retains in-frame clones only, with some absent. Found here are approximately 66,000 clones, less than 85% of them singletons; the top ten hold roughly 0.8%. This specimen was CD4+ or CD8+ T cells sorted from blood, taken in a trial of the OX40 agonist ivuxolimab. Every receptor here comes from an adult with an advanced solid tumor such as melanoma, head and neck, liver or kidney cancer.

V usage is TRBV11-3 and J usage is TRBJ2-1, with 8 bases lining up with TRBD1. Unmatched junction bases numbered 6, after V lost 1 base and J lost 4 bases. CDR1 and CDR2 (germline): SGHNT, YENEEA. The CDR3 runs to 16 residues. CDR3 DNA: TGTGCCAGCAGCTTAGGAGGGACAGGAATTTACAATGAGCAGTTCTTC. Encoded protein: CASSLGGTGIYNEQFF.

This rearrangement joins TRBV7-2 to TRBJ1-1; a possible D gene is TRBD1 (5 bases). V lost 6 bases, J lost 8 bases, and 10 bases lay in between. From germline, CDR1 is SGHTA and CDR2 FQGNSA. CDR3 length: 11 amino acids. The CDR3 DNA reads as TGTGCCAGCAGGCAGCGACAGGAAGCTTTCTTT. It codes for CASRQRQEAFF.

The chain links TRBV1 to TRBJ2-1; the table's D call of TRBD2 was not tested on the DNA. TRBV1 is annotated as a pseudogene. The CDR3 contains 14 residues. CDR3 in DNA: TGCACCAGCAGCCGACTAGCGAGAGACAATGAGCAGTTCTTC. Protein sequence: CTSSRLARDNEQFF.

The V gene is TRBV11-3, the J gene TRBJ2-1; 8 nucleotides agree with TRBD2. CDR3 length equals 15 residues. Trimming cost V 5 bases and J 7 bases; bases outside gene matches: 10. Germline lookup yields CDR1 SGHNT and CDR2 YENEEA. This chain's CDR3 is CASSLPTGGGNEQFF. CDR3 nucleotide sequence: TGTGCCAGCAGCCTCCCCACGGGAGGGGGTAATGAGCAGTTCTTC.

V and J are TRBV18 and TRBJ2-3; the D gene could be TRBD1 or TRBD2 (6 bases each). With 0 bases removed from V and 4 bases from J, the gap between germline ends came to 11 bases. Germline assignment: CDR1 KGHSH and CDR2 LQKENI. The CDR3 runs 15 residues. The CDR3 DNA sequence: TGTGCCAGCTCACCACCATTGGGGGGCGCAGATACGCAGTATTTT. Translation: CASSPPLGGADTQYF.

The chain recombines TRBV5-6 with TRBJ2-7, with a weak D call TRBD1 (5 bases). Germline loops: CDR1 SGHDT, CDR2 YYEEEE. Trimming stripped 4 bases from V and 3 bases from J, with 20 bases between. The CDR3 covers 16 residues. CDR3 sequence: CASSRGPTRRDYEQYF. CDR3 DNA sequence: TGTGCCAGCAGCCGAGGCCCCACGCGCAGGGACTACGAGCAGTACTTC.

The chain combines TRBV19 with TRBJ2-7; D is uncertain. The CDR3 totals 15 residues. Germline-derived CDR1 and CDR2 are LNHDA and SQIVND (reference sequence). Trimming took off 3 bases at V and 5 bases at J, with 17 bases between the two ends. CDR3 DNA: TGTGCCAGTAGTATGGGTCGGACCACCAGACACGAGCAGTACTTC. Translation gives CASSMGRTTRHEQYF.

The chain combines TRBV10-3 with TRBJ1-5; no clear D. The germline V and J ends were trimmed by 0 bases and 7 bases, with 13 bases remaining between them. The CDR3 extends over 15 amino acids. Germline V gene lookup returns CDR1 ENHRY and CDR2 SYGVKD. For the CDR3, the DNA is TGTGCCATCAGTGAGTCCCAGGTTCTTTTCCAGCCCCAGCATTTT. It is translated as CAISESQVLFQPQHF.

The chain employs TRBV6-4 and TRBJ1-6; D gene ambiguous. CDR3 length equals 13 residues. V was shortened by 3 bases and J by 10 bases, with 10 bases between the two germline ends. The germline gives CDR1 MRHNA, CDR2 SNTAGT. The CDR3 nucleotides read TGTGCCAGCAGTGAAAGAACCGGATCACCCCTCCACTTT. It specifies CASSERTGSPLHF.